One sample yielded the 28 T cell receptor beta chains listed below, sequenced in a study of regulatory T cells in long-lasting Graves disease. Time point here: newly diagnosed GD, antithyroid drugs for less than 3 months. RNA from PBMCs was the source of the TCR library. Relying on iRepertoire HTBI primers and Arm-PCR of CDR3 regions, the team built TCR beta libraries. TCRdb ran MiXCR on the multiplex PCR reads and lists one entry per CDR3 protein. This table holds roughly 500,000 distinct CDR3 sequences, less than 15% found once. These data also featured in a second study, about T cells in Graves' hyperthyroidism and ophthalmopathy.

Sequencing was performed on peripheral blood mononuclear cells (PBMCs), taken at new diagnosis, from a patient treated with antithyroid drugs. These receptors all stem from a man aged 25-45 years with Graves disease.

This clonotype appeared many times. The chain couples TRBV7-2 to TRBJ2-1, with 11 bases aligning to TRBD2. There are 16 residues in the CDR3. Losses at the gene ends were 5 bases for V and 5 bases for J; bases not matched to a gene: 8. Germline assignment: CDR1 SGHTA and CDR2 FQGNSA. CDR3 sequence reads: CASSPPSGRFNNEQFF. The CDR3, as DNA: TGTGCCAGCAGCCCCCCTAGCGGGAGGTTCAACAATGAGCAGTTCTTC.

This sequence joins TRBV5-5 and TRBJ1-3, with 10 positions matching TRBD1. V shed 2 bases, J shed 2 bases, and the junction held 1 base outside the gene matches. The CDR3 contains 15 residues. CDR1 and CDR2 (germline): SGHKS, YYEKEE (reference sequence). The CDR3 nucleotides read TGTGCCAGCAGCTTCGGACAGGGGGCTGGAAACACCATATATTTT. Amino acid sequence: CASSFGQGAGNTIYF.

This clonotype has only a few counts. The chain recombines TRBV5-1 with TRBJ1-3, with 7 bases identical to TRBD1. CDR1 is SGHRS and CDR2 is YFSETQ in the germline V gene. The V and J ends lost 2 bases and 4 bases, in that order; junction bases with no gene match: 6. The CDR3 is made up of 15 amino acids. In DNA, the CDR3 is TGCGCCAGCAGCTTATCCCGGGACAGAGGAAACACCATATATTTT. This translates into CASSLSRDRGNTIYF. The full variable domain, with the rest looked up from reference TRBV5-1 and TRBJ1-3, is KAGVTQTPRYLIKTRGQQVTLSCSPISGHRSVSWYQQTPGQGLQFLFEYFSETQRNKGNFPGRFSGRQFSNSRSEMNVSTLELGDSALYLCASSLSRDRGNTIYFGEGSWLTVV.

The chain's CDR3 is CASSQAGVNEQFF. The CDR3 DNA is TGTGCCAGCAGCCAAGCGGGCGTCAATGAGCAGTTCTTC. The gene calls are TRBV4-2 and TRBJ2-1, with unresolved D. The germline gives CDR1 LGHNA, CDR2 YNFKEQ. This CDR3 has 13 residues. Trimming removed 1 base at V and 6 bases at J, with 7 bases between.

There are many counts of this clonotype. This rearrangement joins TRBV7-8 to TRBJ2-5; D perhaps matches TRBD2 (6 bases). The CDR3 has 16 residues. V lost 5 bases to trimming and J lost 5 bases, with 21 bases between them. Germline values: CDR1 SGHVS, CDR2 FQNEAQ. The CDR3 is CASSPKGGVFAETQYF. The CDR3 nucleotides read TGTGCCAGCAGCCCGAAGGGAGGCGTGTTTGCGGAGACCCAGTACTTC.

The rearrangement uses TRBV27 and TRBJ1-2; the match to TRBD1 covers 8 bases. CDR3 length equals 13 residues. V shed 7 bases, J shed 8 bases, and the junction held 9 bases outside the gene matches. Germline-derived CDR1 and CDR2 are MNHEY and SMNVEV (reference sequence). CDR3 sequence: CASTDIQGGGYTF. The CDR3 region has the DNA TGTGCCAGCACCGATATACAGGGGGGAGGCTACACCTTC.

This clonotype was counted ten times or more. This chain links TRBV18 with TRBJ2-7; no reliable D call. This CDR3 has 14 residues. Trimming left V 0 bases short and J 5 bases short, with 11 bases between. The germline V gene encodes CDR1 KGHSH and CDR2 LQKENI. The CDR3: CASSPPTRWNEQYF. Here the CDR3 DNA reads TGTGCCAGCTCACCACCAACCCGATGGAACGAGCAGTACTTC.

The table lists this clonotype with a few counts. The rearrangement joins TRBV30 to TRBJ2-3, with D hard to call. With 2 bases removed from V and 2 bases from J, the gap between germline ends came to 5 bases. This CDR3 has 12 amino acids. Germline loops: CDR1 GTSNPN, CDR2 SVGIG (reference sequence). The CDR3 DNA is TGTGCCTGGAGTATCTTCACAGATACGCAGTATTTT. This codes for CAWSIFTDTQYF.

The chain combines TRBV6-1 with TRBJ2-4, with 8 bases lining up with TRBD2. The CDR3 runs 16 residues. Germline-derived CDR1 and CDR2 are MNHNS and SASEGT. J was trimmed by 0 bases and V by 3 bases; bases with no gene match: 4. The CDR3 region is CASSDPSGGAKNIQYF. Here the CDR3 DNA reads TGTGCCAGCAGTGATCCCAGCGGGGGAGCCAAAAACATTCAGTACTTC.

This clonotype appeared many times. CDR3 in DNA: TGCGCCAGCAGCCAAGAGTCTAGCGGGATGGGCGAGCAGTACTTC. Translating gives CASSQESSGMGEQYF. This chain joins TRBV4-1 and TRBJ2-7, with 9 bases aligning to TRBD2. J was trimmed by 6 bases and V by 0 bases; bases with no gene match: 6. There are 15 residues in the CDR3. Germline CDR1 and CDR2: MGHRA and YSYEKL.

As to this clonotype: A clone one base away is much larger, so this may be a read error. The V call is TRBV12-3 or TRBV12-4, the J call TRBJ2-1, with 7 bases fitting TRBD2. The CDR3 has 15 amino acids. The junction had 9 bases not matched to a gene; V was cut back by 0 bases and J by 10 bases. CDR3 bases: TGTGCCAGCAGTTTAGCGGGGGGGATCTCCTACGAGCAGTTCTTC. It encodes CASSLAGGISYEQFF.

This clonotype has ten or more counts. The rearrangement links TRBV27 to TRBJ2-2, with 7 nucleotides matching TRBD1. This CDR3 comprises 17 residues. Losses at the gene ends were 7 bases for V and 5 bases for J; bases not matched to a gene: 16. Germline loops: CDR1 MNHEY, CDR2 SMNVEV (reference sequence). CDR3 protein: CASKKGGAGVTTGELFF. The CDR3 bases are TGTGCCAGCAAAAAAGGGGGCGCCGGCGTCACAACCGGGGAGCTGTTTTTT.

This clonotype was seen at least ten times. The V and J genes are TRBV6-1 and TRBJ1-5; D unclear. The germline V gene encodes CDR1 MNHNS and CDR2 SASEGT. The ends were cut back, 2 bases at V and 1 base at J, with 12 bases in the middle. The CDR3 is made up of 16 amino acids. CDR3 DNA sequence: TGTGCCAGCAGTGAAAGACCTCGAGCCAGCAATCAGCCCCAGCATTTT. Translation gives CASSERPRASNQPQHF.

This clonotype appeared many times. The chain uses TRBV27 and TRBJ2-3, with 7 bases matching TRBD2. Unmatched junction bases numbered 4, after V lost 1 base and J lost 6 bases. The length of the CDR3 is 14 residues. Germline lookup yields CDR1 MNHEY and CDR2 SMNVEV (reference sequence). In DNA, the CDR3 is TGTGCCAGCAGTTTATTGGCGGGAGTGGATACGCAGTATTTT. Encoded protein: CASSLLAGVDTQYF.

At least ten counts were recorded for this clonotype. The CDR3 DNA sequence: TGTGCCAGCAGCCGACTACAGGGTTTAAGCACTGAAGCTTTCTTT. Its translation is CASSRLQGLSTEAFF. V gene TRBV7-9 combines with J gene TRBJ1-1, with D perhaps TRBD1 (6 bases). Between the trimmed V and J ends, which lost 5 bases and 4 bases, there was a span of 17 bases. CDR1 is SEHNR and CDR2 is FQNEAQ in the germline V gene (reference sequence). The CDR3 is made up of 15 amino acids.

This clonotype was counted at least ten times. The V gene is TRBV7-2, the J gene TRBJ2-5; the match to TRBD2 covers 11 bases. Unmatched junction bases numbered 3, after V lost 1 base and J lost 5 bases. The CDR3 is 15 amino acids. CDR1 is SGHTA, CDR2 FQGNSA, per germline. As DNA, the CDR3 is TGTGCCAGCAGCTTAGAGCGACTAGCGGGGGAGACCCAGTACTTC. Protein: CASSLERLAGETQYF.

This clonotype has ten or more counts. The CDR3 loop reads CASTSSYGKTDTQYF. CDR3 in DNA: TGTGCCAGCACTTCCTCCTACGGAAAGACAGATACGCAGTATTTT. The chain combines TRBV6-2 or TRBV6-3 with TRBJ2-3, with D hard to call. The V gene lost 7 bases and the J gene lost 3 bases, with 17 bases spanning the gap. Germline-derived CDR1 and CDR2 are MNHEY and SVGEGT. This CDR3 has 15 residues.

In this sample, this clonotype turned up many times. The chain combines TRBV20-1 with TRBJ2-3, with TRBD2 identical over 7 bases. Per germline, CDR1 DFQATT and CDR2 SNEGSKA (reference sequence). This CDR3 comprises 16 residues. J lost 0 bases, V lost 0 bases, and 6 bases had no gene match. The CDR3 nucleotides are TGCAGTGCTAGAGATCCGAATAGCGGGAGCACAGATACGCAGTATTTT. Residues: CSARDPNSGSTDTQYF.

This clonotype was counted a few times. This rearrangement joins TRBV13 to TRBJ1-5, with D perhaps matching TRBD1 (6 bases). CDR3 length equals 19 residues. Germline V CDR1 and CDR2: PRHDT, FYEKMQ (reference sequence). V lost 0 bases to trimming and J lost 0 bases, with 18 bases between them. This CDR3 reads CASSLGLAGGQDSNQPQHF. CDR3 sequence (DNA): TGTGCCAGCAGCTTAGGGCTCGCGGGGGGGCAGGATAGCAATCAGCCCCAGCATTTT.

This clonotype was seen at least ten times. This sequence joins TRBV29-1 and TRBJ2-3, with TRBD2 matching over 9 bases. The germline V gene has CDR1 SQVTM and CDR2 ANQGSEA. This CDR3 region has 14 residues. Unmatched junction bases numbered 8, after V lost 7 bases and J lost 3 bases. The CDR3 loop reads CSELSGSYTDTQYF. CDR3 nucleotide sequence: TGCAGCGAACTTAGCGGGAGCTATACAGATACGCAGTATTTT.

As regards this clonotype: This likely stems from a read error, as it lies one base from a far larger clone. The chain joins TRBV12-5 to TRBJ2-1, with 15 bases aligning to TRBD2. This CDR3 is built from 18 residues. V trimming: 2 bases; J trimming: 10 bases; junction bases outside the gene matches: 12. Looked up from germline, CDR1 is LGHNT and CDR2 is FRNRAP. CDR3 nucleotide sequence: TGTGCTAGTGGTTTGTACGACGCCGGGACTAGCGGGAGGAGGGAGCAGTTCTTC. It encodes CASGLYDAGTSGRREQFF.

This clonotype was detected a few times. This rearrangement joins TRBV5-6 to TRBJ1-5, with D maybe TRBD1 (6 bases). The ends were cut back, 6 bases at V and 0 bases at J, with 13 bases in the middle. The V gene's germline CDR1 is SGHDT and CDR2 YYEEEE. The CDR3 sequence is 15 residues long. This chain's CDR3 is CASTSTGYSNQPQHF. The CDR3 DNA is TGTGCCAGCACCTCGACAGGCTATAGCAATCAGCCCCAGCATTTT. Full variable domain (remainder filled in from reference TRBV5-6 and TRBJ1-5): DAGVTQSPTHLIKTRGQQVTLRCSPKSGHDTVSWYQQALGQGPQFIFQYYEEEERQRGNFPDRFSGHQFPNYSSELNVNALLLGDSALYLCASTSTGYSNQPQHFGDGTRLSIL.

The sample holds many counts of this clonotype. The CDR3 DNA follows: TGTGCCAGCAGCAATCACAGGGGGCGCGTCCACGAGCAGTACTTC. This encodes CASSNHRGRVHEQYF. V gene TRBV27 combines with J gene TRBJ2-7, with 9 bases that match TRBD1. In germline, CDR1 is MNHEY, CDR2 SMNVEV (reference sequence). J lost 5 bases, V lost 6 bases, and 11 bases had no gene match. The CDR3 length is 15 residues.

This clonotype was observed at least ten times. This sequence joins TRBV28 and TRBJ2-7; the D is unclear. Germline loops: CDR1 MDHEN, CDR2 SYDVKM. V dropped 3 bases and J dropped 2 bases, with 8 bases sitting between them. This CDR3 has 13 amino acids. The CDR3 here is CASSFSRTYEQYF. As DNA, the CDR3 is TGTGCCAGCAGTTTTTCCAGAACCTACGAGCAGTACTTC.

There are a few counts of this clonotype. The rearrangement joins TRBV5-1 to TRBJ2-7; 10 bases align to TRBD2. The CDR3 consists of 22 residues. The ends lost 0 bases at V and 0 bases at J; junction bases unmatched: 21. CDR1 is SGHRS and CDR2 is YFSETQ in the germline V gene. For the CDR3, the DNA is TGCGCCAGCAGCTTGGCGCTTCGGTCTCTAGGACTAGCGGAAGTAACCTCCTACGAGCAGTACTTC. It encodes CASSLALRSLGLAEVTSYEQYF.

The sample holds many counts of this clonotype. CDR3 nucleotide sequence: TGTGCCACTACAGACAGGACCCGGGAAAAACTGTTTTTT. Translation: CATTDRTREKLFF. The chain joins TRBV28 to TRBJ1-4; weak D call: TRBD1 (6 bases). This CDR3 comprises 13 residues. V gave up 10 bases and J gave up 8 bases, with 17 bases separating them. Germline loops: CDR1 MDHEN, CDR2 SYDVKM.

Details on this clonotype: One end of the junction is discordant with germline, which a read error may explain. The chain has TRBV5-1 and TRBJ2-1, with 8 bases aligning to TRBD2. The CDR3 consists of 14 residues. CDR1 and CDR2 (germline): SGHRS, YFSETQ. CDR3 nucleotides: TGTGCCAGCAGCTTGGCCGGGAGGGAAAATGAGCAGTTCTTC. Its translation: CASSLAGRENEQFF.

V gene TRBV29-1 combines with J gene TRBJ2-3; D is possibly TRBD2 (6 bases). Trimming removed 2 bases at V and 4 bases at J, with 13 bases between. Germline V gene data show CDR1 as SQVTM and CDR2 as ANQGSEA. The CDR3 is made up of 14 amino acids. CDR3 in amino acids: CSVEWDSVADTQYF. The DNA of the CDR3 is TGCAGCGTTGAATGGGACTCAGTTGCAGATACGCAGTATTTT.